Sequencing of this T cell receptor (beta chain) was carried out in a study of blood T cell repertoires in COVID-19. Only in-frame clones appear in the TCRdb table, and some are missing; sequencing was by immunoSEQ multiplex PCR. In the table there are under 250,000 clones, 87% of which are singletons. This clone has just one count. Trimming cost V 6 bases and J 4 bases, with 15 bases left between them. In germline, CDR1 is MNHEY, CDR2 SVGAGI. The CDR3 is 14 amino acids. The TCR sequence derives from a young man with active or convalescent COVID-19. The J gene is TRBJ2-5, the V gene TRBV6-5; D not resolved. What was sequenced was peripheral blood. The CDR3 spells CASSRDIVPETQYF. The DNA of the CDR3 is TGTGCCAGCAGCCGCGATATAGTGCCAGAGACCCAGTACTTC.